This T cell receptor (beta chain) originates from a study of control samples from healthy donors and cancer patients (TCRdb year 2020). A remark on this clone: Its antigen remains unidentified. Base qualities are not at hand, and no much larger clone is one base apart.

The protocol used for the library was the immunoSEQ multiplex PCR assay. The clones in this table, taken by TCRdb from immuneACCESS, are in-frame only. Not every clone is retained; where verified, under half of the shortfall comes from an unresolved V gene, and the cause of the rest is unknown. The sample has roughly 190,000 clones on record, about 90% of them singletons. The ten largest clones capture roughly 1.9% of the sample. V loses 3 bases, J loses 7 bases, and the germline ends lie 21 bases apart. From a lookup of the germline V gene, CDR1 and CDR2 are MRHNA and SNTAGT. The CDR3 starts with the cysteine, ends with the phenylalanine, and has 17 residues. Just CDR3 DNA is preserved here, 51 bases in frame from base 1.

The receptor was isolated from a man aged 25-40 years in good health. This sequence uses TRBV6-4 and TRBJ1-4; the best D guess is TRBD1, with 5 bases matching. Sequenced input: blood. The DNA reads TGTGCCAGCAGTGATGGGGGAGTGACTGACAAGTGTGAAAAACTGTTTTTT. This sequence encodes CASSDGGVTDKCEKLFF.